This T cell receptor (beta chain) was recorded in a study of early T cells in non-severe SARS-CoV-2 infection. This clonotype was recorded at least ten times. CDR1 and CDR2 from the germline V gene are SNHLY and FYNNEI. The CDR3 length is 15 residues. Trimming took 1 base from V and 6 from J, leaving 12 bases between them. TCRdb fed the 5' RACE reads into MiXCR, producing one record per CDR3 protein. The sample comprises around 55,000 distinct CDR3 sequences, around 12% of which are singletons, and 1.3% to 1.5% rests with the top ten. This receptor was obtained from an adult who was a healthcare worker with PCR-confirmed SARS-CoV-2 infection or an uninfected control (not recorded which). Sequencing was carried out using whole blood. The genes are TRBV2 and TRBJ2-2, with D tentatively TRBD1 (5 bases). CDR3 sequence: CASSEGRVMPGELFF. DNA for the CDR3: TGTGCCAGCAGTGAAGGCAGGGTAATGCCCGGGGAGCTGTTTTTT.